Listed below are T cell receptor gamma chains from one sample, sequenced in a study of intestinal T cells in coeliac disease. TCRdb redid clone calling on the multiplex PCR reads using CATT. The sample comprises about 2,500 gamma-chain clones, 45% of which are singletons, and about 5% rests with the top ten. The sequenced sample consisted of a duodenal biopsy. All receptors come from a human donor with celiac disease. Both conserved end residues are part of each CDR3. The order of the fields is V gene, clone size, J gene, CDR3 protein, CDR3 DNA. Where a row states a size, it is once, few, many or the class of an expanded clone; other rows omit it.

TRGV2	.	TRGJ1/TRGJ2	CATWDGAGEKLF	TGTGCCACCTGGGACGGGGCGGGGGAGAAACTCTTT
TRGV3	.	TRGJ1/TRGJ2	CATWDRPPDYKKLF	TGTGCCACCTGGGACAGGCCCCCGGATTATAAGAAACTCTTT
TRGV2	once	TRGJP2	CATWDGPRCRGWIKTF	TGTGCCACCTGGGACGGGCCTCGGTGCCGGGGTTGGATCAAGACGTTT
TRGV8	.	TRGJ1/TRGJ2	CATWDSGKKLF	TGTGCCACCTGGGATAGTGGTAAGAAACTCTTT
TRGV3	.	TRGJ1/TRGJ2	CATWEDYKKLF	TGTGCCACCTGGGAGGATTATAAGAAACTCTTT
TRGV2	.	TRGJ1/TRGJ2	CATWDGPHYKKLF	TGTGCCACCTGGGACGGGCCTCATTATAAGAAACTCTTT
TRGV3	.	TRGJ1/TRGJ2	CATWDRYYYKKLF	TGTGCCACCTGGGACAGATATTATTATAAGAAACTCTTT
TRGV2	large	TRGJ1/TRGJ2	CATWDGLYKKLF	TGTGCCACCTGGGACGGGCTCTATAAGAAACTCTTT
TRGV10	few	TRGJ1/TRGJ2	CAAWDCYKKLF	TGTGCTGCGTGGGATTGCTATAAGAAACTCTTT
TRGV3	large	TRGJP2	CATWTRGSSDWIKTF	TGTGCCACCTGGACACGGGGTAGTAGTGATTGGATCAAGACGTTT
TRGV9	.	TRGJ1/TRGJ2	CALVGVCHKKLF	TGTGCCCTTGTGGGAGTTTGTCATAAGAAACTCTTT
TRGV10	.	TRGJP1	CAAWDYKGGTGWFKIF	TGTGCTGCGTGGGATTATAAGGGGGGCACTGGTTGGTTCAAGATATTT
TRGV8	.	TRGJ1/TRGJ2	CATWDRLGTGGKLF	TGTGCCACCTGGGATAGGCTGGGGACGGGGGGGAAACTCTTT
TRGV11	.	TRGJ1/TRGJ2	CACWMSHKKLF	TGTGCCTGCTGGATGTCTCATAAGAAACTCTTT
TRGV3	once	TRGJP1	CATWDSSLGGWFKIF	TGTGCCACCTGGGACAGCTCCCTGGGTGGTTGGTTCAAGATATTT
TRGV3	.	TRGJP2	CATWGGLGYSSDWIKTF	TGTGCCACCTGGGGGGGACTAGGATATAGTAGTGATTGGATCAAGACGTTT
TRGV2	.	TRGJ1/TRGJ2	CATWGGHYKKLF	TGTGCCACCTGGGGGGGGCATTATAAGAAACTCTTT
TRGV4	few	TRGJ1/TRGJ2	CATWDGPILYYKKLF	TGTGCCACCTGGGATGGGCCAATTCTGTATTATAAGAAACTCTTT
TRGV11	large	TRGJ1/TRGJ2	CACSPYYKKLF	TGTGCCTGCTCCCCTTATTATAAGAAACTCTTT
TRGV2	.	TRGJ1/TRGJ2	CATWDGRAHYKKLF	TGTGCCACCTGGGATGGGCGGGCCCATTATAAGAAACTCTTT
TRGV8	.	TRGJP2	CATWDRPSHSDWIKTF	TGTGCCACCTGGGATAGACCATCCCATAGTGATTGGATCAAGACATTT
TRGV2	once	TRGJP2	CATWDGGGNDWIKTF	TGTGCCACCTGGGACGGGGGGGGCAATGATTGGATCAAGACGTTT
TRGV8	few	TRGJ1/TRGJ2	CATWDGRSDYKKLF	TGTGCCACCTGGGATGGGAGGTCCGATTATAAGAAACTCTTT
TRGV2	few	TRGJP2	CATWDGFSDWIKTF	TGTGCCACCTGGGACGGTTTTAGTGATTGGATCAAGACGTTT
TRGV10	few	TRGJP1	CAAWGSPDTTGWFKIF	TGTGCTGCGTGGGGCTCCCCCGATACCACTGGTTGGTTCAAGATATTT
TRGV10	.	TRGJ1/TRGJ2	CAAWDRYYKKLF	TGTGCTGCGTGGGACCGTTATTATAAGAAACTCTTT
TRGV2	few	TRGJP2	CATWDVGSDWIKTF	TGTGCCACCTGGGACGTGGGTAGTGATTGGATCAAGACGTTT
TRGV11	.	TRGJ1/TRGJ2	CACWINTGHKKLF	TGTGCCTGCTGGATTAACACGGGGCATAAGAAACTCTTT
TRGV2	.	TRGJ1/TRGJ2	CATWEGPGDYKKLF	TGTGCCACCTGGGAGGGCCCGGGCGATTATAAGAAACTCTTT
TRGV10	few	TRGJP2	CAAWEGGVVDWIKTF	TGTGCTGCGTGGGAGGGGGGGGTAGTGGATTGGATCAAGACGTTT
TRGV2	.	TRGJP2	CATWDGLKRSGWIKTF	TGTGCCACCTGGGACGGGCTTAAGCGTAGTGGTTGGATCAAGACGTTT
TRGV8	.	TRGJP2	CATWDMSSDWIKTF	TGTGCCACCTGGGATATGAGTAGTGATTGGATCAAGACGTTT
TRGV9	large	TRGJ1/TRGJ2	CALWDRAPNYYKKLF	TGTGCCTTGTGGGACCGAGCCCCGAATTATTATAAGAAACTCTTT
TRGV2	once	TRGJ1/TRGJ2	CATWDGTHPNYYKKLF	TGTGCCACCTGGGACGGGACACACCCGAATTATTATAAGAAACTCTTT
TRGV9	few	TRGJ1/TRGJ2	CALWEADYYKKLF	TGTGCCTTGTGGGAGGCCGATTATTATAAGAAACTCTTT